The clone carrying this T cell receptor beta chain showed up just a few times. This entry belongs to a study of PD-L1 blockade in urothelial cancer. Study background: Males with urothelial cancer arising in the bladder constituted most of the 29 patients. Median T cell yield per blood sample was about 140,000 cells.

This CDR3 spans 17 amino acids. Germline V gene lookup returns CDR1 SGHTA and CDR2 FQGNSA. V shed 1 base and J shed 0 bases, with 13 bases lying between them. Time point here: peripheral blood 6 weeks after treatment start. Locally advanced or metastatic urothelial carcinoma affected the patients. Templates that were synthetic TCR analogs were spiked into each PCR. Sequencing was performed with immunoSEQ multiplex PCR; in TCRdb, only in-frame clones are kept and a portion is missing. The sample has over 20,000 clones, more than 75% seen once. The rearrangement uses TRBV7-2 and TRBJ2-4; tentative D call: TRBD2 (7 bases). This clonotype was obtained from a woman aged 55-70 years with urothelial cancer. This specimen was PBMCs, taken around atezolizumab (anti-PD-L1) treatment. CDR3 nucleotides: TGTGCCAGCAGCTTAGTTGGCGGGGGCAAAGCCAAAAACATTCAGTACTTC. Residues: CASSLVGGGKAKNIQYF.